This record covers a single TCR beta chain. Its antigen remains unknown. TCRdb's table, derived via immunoSEQ multiplex PCR, lists solely in-frame clones and lacks some. There are about 28,000 clones in the sample; just under 80% occur only once, and around 10% lies in the top ten. The data stem from a study of OX40 agonist ivuxolimab in advanced cancers. Trimming stripped 7 bases from V and 5 bases from J, with 11 bases between. The CDR3 runs to 11 residues. Germline V gives CDR1 DFQATT, CDR2 SNEGSKA (reference sequence). Study-wide findings and caveats: Some nonresponders also had low normalized T-cell clonal expansion. Within 6 weeks, CD4+ and CD8+ blood T cells expanded clonally at 0.1 to 3.0 mg/kg. On average, CD8+ T cells had more expanded clones than CD4+.

The receptor was isolated from an adult with an advanced solid tumor such as melanoma, head and neck, liver or kidney cancer. V and J are TRBV20-1 and TRBJ2-5, with D hard to call. The sequenced sample was CD4+ or CD8+ T cells sorted from blood, obtained in a trial of the OX40 agonist ivuxolimab. For the CDR3, the DNA is TGCAGTGGGGGTGGCATGGAGACCCAGTACTTC. Protein: CSGGGMETQYF.